This TCR beta chain appears in the sequencing data of a study of T-cell memory formation after mild COVID-19. Study in general: TCR clusters were largely donor specific.

Germline V gene sequence: CDR1 SQVTM, CDR2 ANQGSEA. The ends were cut back, 7 bases at V and 3 bases at J, with 7 bases in the middle. The CDR3 runs to 11 residues. Barcoded TCR alpha and TCR beta cDNA libraries with UMIs came from 5'RACE using constant-segment primers. TCRdb re-called the 5' RACE reads through MiXCR, storing one row per CDR3 protein. The repertoire includes about half a million distinct CDR3 sequences, roughly 18% of them detected once, and approximately 13% sits in the top ten. Input material: PBMCs or a T cell subset sorted from them (not recorded which). The genes are TRBV29-1 and TRBJ1-3; D is undetermined. This clonotype was sampled from an adult woman who had mild COVID-19 (a few samples of this study predate the infection). Cell type and time point are not known. The CDR3 nucleotides are TGCAGCGGGGAACTTGGAAACACCATATATTTT. Its protein is CSGELGNTIYF.